The next 6 T cell receptor beta chains were all read from a single sample in a study of T-cell reconstitution after alpha-beta-depleted transplantation in children. Preparation of the TCRbeta library used unique molecular identifiers. Using its own MiXCR run on the PCR reads, TCRdb lists one record per CDR3 protein. This repertoire shows more than 85,000 distinct CDR3 sequences, 6% to 9% found once; its top ten account for approximately 16%. The sample in question was PBMCs, obtained before TCRalphabeta/CD19-depleted stem cell transplant. These receptors were collected from a boy younger than 10 with acute lymphoblastic leukemia, due to receive a stem cell transplant.

This clonotype has a count of ten or more. The CDR3 loop is CASSLRQTYEQYF. The CDR3 DNA follows: TGTGCCAGCAGCCTTCGCCAGACCTACGAGCAGTACTTC. The chain links TRBV3-1 to TRBJ2-7, with D uncertain. The V end lost 4 bases, the J end lost 2 bases, and 9 bases lay between the germline ends. Per the germline V gene, CDR1 is LGHDT and CDR2 is YNNKEL (reference sequence). This CDR3 is built from 13 residues.

This clonotype was counted a few times. The chain combines TRBV12-3 or TRBV12-4 with TRBJ2-1, with D perhaps assigned TRBD1 or TRBD2 (5 bases each). V lost 7 bases to trimming and J lost 8 bases, with 21 bases between them. This CDR3 comprises 15 residues. In nucleotides, the CDR3 is TGTGCCAGCACCTTTCTGGGACGCCAAAGGGATGAGCAGTTCTTC. It codes for CASTFLGRQRDEQFF.

This clonotype has ten or more counts. The CDR3 is CASSEQGDTGELFF. The CDR3 DNA reads as TGTGCCAGCAGTGAACAGGGGGACACCGGGGAGCTGTTTTTT. V gene TRBV6-4 combines with J gene TRBJ2-2, with 8 bases that match TRBD1. Trimming at V came to 3 bases and at J to 3 bases, leaving 0 bases not matched to a gene. Germline V CDR1 and CDR2: MRHNA, SNTAGT. The length of the CDR3 is 14 residues.

This clonotype was recorded at least ten times. The chain combines TRBV25-1 with TRBJ2-5; perhaps D is TRBD1 or TRBD2 (5 bases each). Germline V gives CDR1 MGHDK, CDR2 SYGVNS. This CDR3 contains 13 residues. The V and J ends lost 5 bases and 5 bases respectively, with 12 bases between them. CDR3 amino acids: CASSHGDGETQYF. The CDR3 DNA follows: TGTGCCAGCAGTCACGGGGACGGTGAGACCCAGTACTTC.

This clonotype appeared many times. The chain uses TRBV5-1 and TRBJ2-7, with D unresolved. V lost 4 bases and J 2 bases, leaving 10 bases between the germline ends. Looked up from germline, CDR1 is SGHRS and CDR2 is YFSETQ. The CDR3 covers 13 residues. CDR3 in amino acids: CASSPDQTYEQYF. CDR3 nucleotides: TGCGCCAGCAGCCCTGACCAGACCTACGAGCAGTACTTC.

This clonotype was detected ten times or more. The rearrangement joins TRBV12-3 or TRBV12-4 to TRBJ2-2; D might be TRBD2 (5 bases). V was pared by 6 bases and J by 3 bases, with 14 bases between. The CDR3 is made up of 15 amino acids. Here the CDR3 reads CASSHRTLHTGELFF. The CDR3, as DNA: TGTGCCAGCAGCCATAGGACTCTTCACACCGGGGAGCTGTTTTTT.